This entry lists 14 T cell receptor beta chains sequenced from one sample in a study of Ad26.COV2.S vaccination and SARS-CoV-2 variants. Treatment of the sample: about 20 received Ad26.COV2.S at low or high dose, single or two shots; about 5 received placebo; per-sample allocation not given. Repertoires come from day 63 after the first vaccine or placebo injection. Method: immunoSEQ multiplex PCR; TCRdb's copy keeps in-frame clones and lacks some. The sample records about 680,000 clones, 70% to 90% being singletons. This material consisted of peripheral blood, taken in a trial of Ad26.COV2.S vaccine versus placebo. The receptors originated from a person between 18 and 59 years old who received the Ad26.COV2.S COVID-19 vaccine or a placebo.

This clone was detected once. This CDR3 reads CATARVQGEKLFF. DNA of the CDR3: TGTGCCACCGCAAGGGTCCAGGGGGAAAAACTGTTTTTT. The rearrangement joins TRBV6-4 to TRBJ1-4, with D tentatively TRBD1 (6 bases). The germline CDR1 and CDR2 sequences are MRHNA and SNTAGT. V was shortened by 10 bases and J by 8 bases, with 17 bases between the two germline ends. The CDR3 totals 13 residues.

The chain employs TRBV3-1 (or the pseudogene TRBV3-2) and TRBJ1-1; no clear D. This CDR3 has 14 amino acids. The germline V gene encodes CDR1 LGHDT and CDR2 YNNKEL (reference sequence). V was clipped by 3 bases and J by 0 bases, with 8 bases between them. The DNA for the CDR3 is TGTGCCAGCAGCCAGGGTCCAATGAACACTGAAGCTTTCTTT. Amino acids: CASSQGPMNTEAFF.

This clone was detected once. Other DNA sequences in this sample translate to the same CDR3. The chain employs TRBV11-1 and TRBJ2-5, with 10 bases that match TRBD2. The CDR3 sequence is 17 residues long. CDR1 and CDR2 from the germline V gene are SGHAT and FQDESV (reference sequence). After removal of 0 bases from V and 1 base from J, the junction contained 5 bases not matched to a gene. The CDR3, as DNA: TGTGCCAGCAGCTTAGCGCCGAGCGGGGGGGCCCAAGAGACCCAGTACTTC. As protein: CASSLAPSGGAQETQYF.

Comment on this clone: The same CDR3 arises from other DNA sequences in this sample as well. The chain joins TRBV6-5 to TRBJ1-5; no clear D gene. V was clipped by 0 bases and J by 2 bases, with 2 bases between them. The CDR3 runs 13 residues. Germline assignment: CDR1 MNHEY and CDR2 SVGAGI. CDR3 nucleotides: TGTGCCAGCAGTTACTCGCGCAATCAGCCCCAGCATTTT. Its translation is CASSYSRNQPQHF.

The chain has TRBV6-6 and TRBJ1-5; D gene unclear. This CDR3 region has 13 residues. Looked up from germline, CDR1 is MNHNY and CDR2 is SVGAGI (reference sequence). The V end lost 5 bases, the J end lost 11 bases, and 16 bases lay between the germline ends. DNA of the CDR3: TGTGCCAGCAGTCCAGGAGGGATGGGAACCCAGCATTTT. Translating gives CASSPGGMGTQHF.

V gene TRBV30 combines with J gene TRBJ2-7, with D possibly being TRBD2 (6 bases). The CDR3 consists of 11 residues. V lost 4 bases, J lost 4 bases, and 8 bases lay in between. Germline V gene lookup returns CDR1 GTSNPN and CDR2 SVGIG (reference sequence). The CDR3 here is CAWTGLYEQYF. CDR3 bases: TGTGCCTGGACGGGACTTTACGAGCAGTACTTC.

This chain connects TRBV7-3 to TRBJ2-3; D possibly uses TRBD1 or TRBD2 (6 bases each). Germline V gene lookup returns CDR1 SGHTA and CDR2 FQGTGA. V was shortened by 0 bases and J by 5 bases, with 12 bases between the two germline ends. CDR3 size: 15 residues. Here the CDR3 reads CASSLTSGAGDTQYF. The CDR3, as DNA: TGTGCCAGCAGCTTAACGTCGGGGGCGGGAGATACGCAGTATTTT.

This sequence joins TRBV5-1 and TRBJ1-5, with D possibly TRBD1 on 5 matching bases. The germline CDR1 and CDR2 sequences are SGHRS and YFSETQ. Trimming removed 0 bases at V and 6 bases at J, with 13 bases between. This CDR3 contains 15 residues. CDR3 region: CASSLEGYEGQPQHF. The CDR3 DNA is TGCGCCAGCAGCTTGGAGGGGTATGAGGGTCAGCCCCAGCATTTT. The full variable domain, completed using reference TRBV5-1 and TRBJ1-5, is KAGVTQTPRYLIKTRGQQVTLSCSPISGHRSVSWYQQTPGQGLQFLFEYFSETQRNKGNFPGRFSGRQFSNSRSEMNVSTLELGDSALYLCASSLEGYEGQPQHFGDGTRLSIL.

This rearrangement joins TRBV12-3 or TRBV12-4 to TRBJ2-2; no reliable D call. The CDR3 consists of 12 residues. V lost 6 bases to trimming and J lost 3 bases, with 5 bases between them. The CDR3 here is CASSSHTGELFF. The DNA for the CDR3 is TGTGCCAGCAGCAGCCACACCGGGGAGCTGTTTTTT.

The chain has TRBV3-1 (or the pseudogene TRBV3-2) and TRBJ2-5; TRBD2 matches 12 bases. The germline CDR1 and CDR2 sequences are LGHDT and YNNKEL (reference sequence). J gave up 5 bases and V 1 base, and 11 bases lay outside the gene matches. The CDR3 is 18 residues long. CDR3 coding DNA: TGTGCCAGCAGCCAAGTCCGATCTAGCGGGGGGGCCGGGGAGACCCAGTACTTC. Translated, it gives CASSQVRSSGGAGETQYF.

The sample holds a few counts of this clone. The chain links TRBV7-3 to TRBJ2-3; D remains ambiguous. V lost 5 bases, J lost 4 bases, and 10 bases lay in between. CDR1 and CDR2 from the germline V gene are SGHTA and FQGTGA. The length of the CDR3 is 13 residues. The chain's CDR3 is CASSPHVSDTQYF. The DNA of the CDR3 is TGTGCCAGCAGCCCTCATGTCTCAGATACGCAGTATTTT.

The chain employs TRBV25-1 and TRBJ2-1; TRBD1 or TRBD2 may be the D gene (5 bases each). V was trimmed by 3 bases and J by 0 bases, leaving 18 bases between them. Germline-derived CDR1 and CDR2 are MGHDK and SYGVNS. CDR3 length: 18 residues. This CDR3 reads CASSEPRGSWSSYNEQFF. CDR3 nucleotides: TGTGCCAGCAGTGAGCCCCGGGGCAGCTGGAGCTCCTACAATGAGCAGTTCTTC.

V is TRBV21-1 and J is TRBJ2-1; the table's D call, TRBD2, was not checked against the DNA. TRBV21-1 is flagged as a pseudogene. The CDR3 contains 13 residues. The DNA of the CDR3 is TGTGCCAGCAGCAAGTCTAGCGGGAGGGCCCTGTTCTTC. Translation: CASSKSSGRALFF.

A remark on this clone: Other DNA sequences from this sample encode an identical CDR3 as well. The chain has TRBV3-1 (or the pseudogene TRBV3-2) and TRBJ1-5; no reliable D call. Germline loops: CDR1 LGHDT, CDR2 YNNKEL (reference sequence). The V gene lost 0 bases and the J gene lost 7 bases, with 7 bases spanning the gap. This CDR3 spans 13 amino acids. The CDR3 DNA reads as TGTGCCAGCAGCCAAGAACGGAACCAGCCCCAGCATTTT. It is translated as CASSQERNQPQHF.